This T cell receptor (beta chain) is drawn from a study of long-term antiretroviral therapy in people with HIV. Study-level points and caveats: Across all time points, the repertoire was dominated by clones that expanded before ART.

At survey level, the immunoSEQ assay was run in its v3.0 version. The method was immunoSEQ multiplex PCR; TCRdb's version includes in-frame clones alone and lacks a portion of them. Of about 24,000 clones listed, 81% are singletons. Details on this clone: Its antigen is not identified.

The TCR comes from a man under 40 with HIV. The input for sequencing was unsorted PBMCs, taken 4.4 years after starting antiretroviral therapy.

CDR3 loop: CASSRLGASADTDTQYF. Written as DNA, the CDR3 is TGTGCCAGCAGCCGCCTGGGGGCTAGCGCCGACACAGATACGCAGTATTTT. The rearrangement links TRBV7-9 to TRBJ2-3, with D perhaps assigned TRBD1 or TRBD2 (6 bases each). V shed 5 bases and J shed 2 bases, with 20 bases lying between them. CDR3 length: 17 amino acids. Germline CDR1 reads SEHNR; CDR2 reads FQNEAQ (reference sequence).